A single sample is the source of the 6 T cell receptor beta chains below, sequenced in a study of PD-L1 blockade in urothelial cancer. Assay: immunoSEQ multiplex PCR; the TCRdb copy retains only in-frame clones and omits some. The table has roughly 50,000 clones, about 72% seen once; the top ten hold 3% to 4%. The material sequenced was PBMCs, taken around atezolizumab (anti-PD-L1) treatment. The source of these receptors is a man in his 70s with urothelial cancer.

The chain's CDR3 is CASSQDWDREFPNEQFF. The CDR3 DNA follows: TGCGCCAGCAGCCAAGACTGGGACCGGGAGTTCCCCAATGAGCAGTTCTTC. The chain has TRBV4-3 and TRBJ2-1; D might be TRBD2 (6 bases). Trimming removed 0 bases from V and 6 bases from J, with 18 bases in between. Germline V gene lookup returns CDR1 LGHNA and CDR2 YSLEER. CDR3 length: 17 residues.

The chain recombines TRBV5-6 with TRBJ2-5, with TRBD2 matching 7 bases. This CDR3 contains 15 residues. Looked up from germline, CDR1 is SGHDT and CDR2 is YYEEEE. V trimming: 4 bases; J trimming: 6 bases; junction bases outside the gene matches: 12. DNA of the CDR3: TGTGCCAGCAGCATTCCAAGCGGGAATGAAAAGACCCAGTACTTC. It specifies CASSIPSGNEKTQYF.

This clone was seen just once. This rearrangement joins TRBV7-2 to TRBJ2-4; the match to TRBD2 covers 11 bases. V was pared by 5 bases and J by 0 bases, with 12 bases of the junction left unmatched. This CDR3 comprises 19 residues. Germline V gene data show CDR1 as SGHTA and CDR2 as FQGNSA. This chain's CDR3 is CASSPLIAGGPVAKNIQYF. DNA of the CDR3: TGTGCCAGCAGCCCCCTTATAGCGGGAGGGCCCGTAGCCAAAAACATTCAGTACTTC.

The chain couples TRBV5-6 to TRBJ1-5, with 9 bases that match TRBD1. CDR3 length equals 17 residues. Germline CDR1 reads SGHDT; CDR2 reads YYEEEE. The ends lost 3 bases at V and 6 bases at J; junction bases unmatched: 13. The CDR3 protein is CASSSGQGERGRQPQHF. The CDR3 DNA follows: TGTGCCAGCAGCTCGGGACAGGGAGAACGGGGTCGTCAGCCCCAGCATTTT.

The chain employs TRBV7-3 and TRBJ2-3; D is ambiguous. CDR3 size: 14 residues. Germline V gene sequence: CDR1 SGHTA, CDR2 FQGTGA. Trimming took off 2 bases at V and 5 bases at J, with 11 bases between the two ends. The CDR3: CASSLDSRGDTQYF. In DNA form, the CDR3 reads TGTGCCAGCAGCTTAGACTCGAGAGGAGATACGCAGTATTTT.

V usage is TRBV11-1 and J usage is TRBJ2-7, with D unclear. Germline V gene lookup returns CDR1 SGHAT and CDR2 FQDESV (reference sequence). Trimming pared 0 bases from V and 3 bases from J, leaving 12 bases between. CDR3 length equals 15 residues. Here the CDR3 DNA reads TGTGCCAGCAGCTTAGCTGAAACAGCCAACTACGAGCAGTACTTC. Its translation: CASSLAETANYEQYF. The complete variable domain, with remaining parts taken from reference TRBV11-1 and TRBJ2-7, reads EAEVAQSPRYKITEKSQAVAFWCDPISGHATLYWYRQILGQGPELLVQFQDESVVDDSQLPKDRFSAERLKGVDSTLKIQPAELGDSAMYLCASSLAETANYEQYFGPGTRLTVT.